This T cell receptor beta chain was profiled in a study of response to subunit inactivated influenza vaccine. CDR1 and CDR2 from the germline V gene are SGHKS and YYEKEE (reference sequence). The CDR3 contains 14 residues. V lost 0 bases to trimming and J lost 3 bases, with 6 bases between them. Only a few counts were recorded for this clonotype. Its antigen remains unidentified. TCRdb reprocessed the RT-PCR reads with MiXCR, giving one entry per CDR3 protein. The sample holds over 750,000 distinct CDR3 sequences; over 20% are singletons and the top ten take roughly a tenth. Study observations and caveats: Authors suggested seasonal influenza vaccinations each recruit few new T cells.

The chain uses TRBV5-5 and TRBJ2-2; unclear D gene. The source was PBMCs from blood, collected 4 to 6 days after vaccination. The receptor comes from a man between 45 and 60 years old who received an inactivated influenza vaccine. The CDR3 DNA reads as TGTGCCAGCAGCTTGGATCAGTACACCGGGGAGCTGTTTTTT. This translates into CASSLDQYTGELFF.